This T cell receptor beta chain was sequenced during a study of CD8+CD57+ T cells in acquired aplastic anemia. This clonotype was counted at least ten times. Both TCR beta VDJ combination and CDR3 sequence profiling were carried out. Genomic DNA was the template for this profiling. TCRdb re-called the reads with MiXCR, one entry per CDR3 protein. In the table there are approximately 470,000 distinct CDR3 sequences, around 33% of which are singletons. Selection for sequencing was limited to patients who had shown CD8+CD57+ cell expansion by flow cytometry. CDR3 length: 12 residues. Germline CDR1 SQVTM, CDR2 ANQGSEA. Trimming cost V 3 bases and J 4 bases, with 9 bases left between them.

This receptor was identified in a human donor with aplastic anemia. The specimen sequenced was sorted CD4+, CD8+, or CD8+CD57+ T cells (not recorded which) from PBMCs. This sequence joins TRBV29-1 and TRBJ1-2; D is unclear. CDR3 amino acids: CSVETGIYGYTF. The CDR3, as DNA: TGCAGCGTTGAGACGGGGATCTATGGCTACACCTTC.